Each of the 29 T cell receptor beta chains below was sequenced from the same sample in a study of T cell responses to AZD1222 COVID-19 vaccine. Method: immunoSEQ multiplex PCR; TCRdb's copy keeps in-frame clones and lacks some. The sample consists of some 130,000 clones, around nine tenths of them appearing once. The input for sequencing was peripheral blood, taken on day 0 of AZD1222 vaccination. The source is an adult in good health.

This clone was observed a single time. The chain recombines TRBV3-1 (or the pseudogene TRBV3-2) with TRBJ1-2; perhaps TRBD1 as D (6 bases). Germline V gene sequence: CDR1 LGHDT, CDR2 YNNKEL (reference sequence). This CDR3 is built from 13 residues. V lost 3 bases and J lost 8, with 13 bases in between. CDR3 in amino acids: CASSQRGVRGYTF. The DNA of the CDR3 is TGTGCCAGCAGCCAGAGGGGGGTGAGGGGCTACACCTTC.

The CDR3 DNA follows: TGCAGTGTAAATTACAGGGTCGAAGCTTTCTTT. It codes for CSVNYRVEAFF. The chain has TRBV20-1 and TRBJ1-1; maybe TRBD1 (6 bases). Germline CDR1 is DFQATT and CDR2 is SNEGSKA (reference sequence). CDR3 size: 11 residues. Deletions cut 7 bases from V and 8 bases from J, with 14 bases between.

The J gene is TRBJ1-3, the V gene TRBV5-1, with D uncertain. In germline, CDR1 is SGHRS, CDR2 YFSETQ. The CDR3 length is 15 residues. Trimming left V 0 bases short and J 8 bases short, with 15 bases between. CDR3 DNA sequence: TGCGCCAGCAGCTTGGATTGGGGTACATTGGACACCATATATTTT. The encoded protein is CASSLDWGTLDTIYF.

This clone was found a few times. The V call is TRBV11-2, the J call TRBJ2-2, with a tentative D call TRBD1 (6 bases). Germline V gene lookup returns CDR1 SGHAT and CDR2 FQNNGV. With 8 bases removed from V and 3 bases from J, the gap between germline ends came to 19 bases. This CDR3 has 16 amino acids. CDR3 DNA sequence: TGTGCCAGCCGACGAGCAGGGGTAACCGACACCGGGGAGCTGTTTTTT. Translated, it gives CASRRAGVTDTGELFF.

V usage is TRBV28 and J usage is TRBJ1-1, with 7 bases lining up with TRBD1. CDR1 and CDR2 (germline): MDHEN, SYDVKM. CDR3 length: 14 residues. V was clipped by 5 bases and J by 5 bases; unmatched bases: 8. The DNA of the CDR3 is TGTGCCAGCAGTATATACAGGGGTGGGACTGAAGCTTTCTTT. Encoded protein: CASSIYRGGTEAFF.

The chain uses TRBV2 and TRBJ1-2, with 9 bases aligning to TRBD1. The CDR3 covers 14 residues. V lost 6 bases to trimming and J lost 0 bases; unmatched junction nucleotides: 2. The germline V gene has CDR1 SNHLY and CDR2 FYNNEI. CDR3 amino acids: CASSGQGSNYGYTF. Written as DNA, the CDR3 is TGTGCCAGCAGCGGACAGGGGTCTAACTATGGCTACACCTTC.

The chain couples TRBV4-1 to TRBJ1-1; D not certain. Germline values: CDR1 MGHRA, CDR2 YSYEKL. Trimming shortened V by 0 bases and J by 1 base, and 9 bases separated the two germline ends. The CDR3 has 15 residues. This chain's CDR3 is CASSQEALPNTEAFF. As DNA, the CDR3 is TGCGCCAGCAGCCAAGAAGCGCTCCCGAACACTGAAGCTTTCTTT.

The CDR3 spells CASRQGRTEAFF. The DNA of the CDR3 is TGTGCCAGCAGACAGGGACGGACTGAAGCTTTCTTT. The V call is TRBV12-3 or TRBV12-4, the J call TRBJ1-1, with D tentatively TRBD1 (6 bases). This CDR3 spans 12 amino acids. Trimming stripped 6 bases from V and 5 bases from J, with 10 bases between.

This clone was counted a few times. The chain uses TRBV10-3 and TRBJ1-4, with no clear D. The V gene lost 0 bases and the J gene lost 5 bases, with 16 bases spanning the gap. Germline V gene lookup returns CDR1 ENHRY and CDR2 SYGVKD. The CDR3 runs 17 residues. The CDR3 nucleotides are TGTGCCATCAGTGAGTCAGGTCCCGCGGGTCGGAATGAAAAACTGTTTTTT. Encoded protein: CAISESGPAGRNEKLFF.

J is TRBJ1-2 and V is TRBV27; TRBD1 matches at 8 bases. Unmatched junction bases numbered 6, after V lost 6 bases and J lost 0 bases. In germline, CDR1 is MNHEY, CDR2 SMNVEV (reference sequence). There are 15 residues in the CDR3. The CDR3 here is CASSTGQGTNYGYTF. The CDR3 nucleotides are TGTGCCAGCAGCACTGGACAGGGCACTAACTATGGCTACACCTTC.

CDR3 nucleotides: TGTGCCAGCAGCCAAGATTTTAGTTGGACAGTGGTGGATTCACCCCTCCACTTT. It encodes CASSQDFSWTVVDSPLHF. The gene calls are TRBV4-2 and TRBJ1-6, with a tentative D call TRBD1 (6 bases). V was trimmed by 0 bases and J by 8 bases, leaving 20 bases between them. This CDR3 contains 18 residues. In germline, CDR1 is LGHNA, CDR2 YNFKEQ.

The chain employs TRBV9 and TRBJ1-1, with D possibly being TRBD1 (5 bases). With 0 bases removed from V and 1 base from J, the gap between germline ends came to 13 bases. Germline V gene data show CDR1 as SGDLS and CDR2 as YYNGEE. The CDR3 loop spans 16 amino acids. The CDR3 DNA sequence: TGTGCCAGCAGCGTAGGGGTAGGGACGGGGAACACTGAAGCTTTCTTT. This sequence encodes CASSVGVGTGNTEAFF.

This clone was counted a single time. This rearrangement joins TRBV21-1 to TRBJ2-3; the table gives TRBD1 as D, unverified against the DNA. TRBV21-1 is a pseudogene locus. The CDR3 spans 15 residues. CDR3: CASRTTGETTDTQYF. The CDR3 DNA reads TGTGCCAGCAGGACCACAGGGGAGACTACAGATACGCAGTATTTT.

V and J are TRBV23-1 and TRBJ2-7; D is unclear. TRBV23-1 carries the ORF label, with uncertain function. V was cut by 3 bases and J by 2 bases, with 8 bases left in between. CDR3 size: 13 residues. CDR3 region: CASSHGRTYEQYF. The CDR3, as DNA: TGCGCCAGCAGTCATGGTAGGACCTACGAGCAGTACTTC.

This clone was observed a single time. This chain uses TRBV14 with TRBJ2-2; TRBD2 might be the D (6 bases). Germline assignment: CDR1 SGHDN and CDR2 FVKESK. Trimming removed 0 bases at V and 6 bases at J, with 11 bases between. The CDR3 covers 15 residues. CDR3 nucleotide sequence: TGTGCCAGCAGCCAAGACGCGGGGTTGGCCGGGGAGCTGTTTTTT. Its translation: CASSQDAGLAGELFF.

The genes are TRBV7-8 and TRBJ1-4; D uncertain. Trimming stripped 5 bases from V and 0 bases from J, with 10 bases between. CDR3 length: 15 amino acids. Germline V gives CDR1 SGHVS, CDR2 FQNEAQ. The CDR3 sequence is CASSPRDATNEKLFF. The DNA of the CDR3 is TGTGCCAGCAGCCCGAGGGATGCAACTAATGAAAAACTGTTTTTT. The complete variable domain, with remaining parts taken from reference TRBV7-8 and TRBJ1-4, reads GAGVSQSPRYKVAKRGQDVALRCDPISGHVSLFWYQQALGQGPEFLTYFQNEAQLDKSGLPSDRFFAERPEGSVSTLKIQRTQQEDSAVYLCASSPRDATNEKLFFGSGTQLSVL.

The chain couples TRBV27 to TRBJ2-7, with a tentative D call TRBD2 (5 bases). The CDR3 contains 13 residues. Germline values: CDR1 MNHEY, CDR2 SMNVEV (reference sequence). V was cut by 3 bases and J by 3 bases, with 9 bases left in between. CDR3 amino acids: CASSLNGVYEQYF. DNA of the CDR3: TGTGCCAGCAGTTTGAACGGGGTCTACGAGCAGTACTTC.

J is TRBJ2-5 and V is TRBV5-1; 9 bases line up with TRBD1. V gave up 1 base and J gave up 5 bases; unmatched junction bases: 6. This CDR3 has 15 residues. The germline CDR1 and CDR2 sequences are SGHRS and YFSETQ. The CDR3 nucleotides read TGCGCCAGCAGCTTGCTCGGACAGGGGTCGGAGACCCAGTACTTC. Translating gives CASSLLGQGSETQYF.

The CDR3, as DNA: TGCAGCGTAAGGAGGCCAGCATCCTACGAGCAGTACTTC. Residues: CSVRRPASYEQYF. The chain joins TRBV29-1 to TRBJ2-7, with a tentative D call TRBD2 (5 bases). The V end was cut by 6 bases, the J end by 1 base, with 13 bases between. The CDR3 runs 13 residues. CDR1 and CDR2 (germline): SQVTM, ANQGSEA.

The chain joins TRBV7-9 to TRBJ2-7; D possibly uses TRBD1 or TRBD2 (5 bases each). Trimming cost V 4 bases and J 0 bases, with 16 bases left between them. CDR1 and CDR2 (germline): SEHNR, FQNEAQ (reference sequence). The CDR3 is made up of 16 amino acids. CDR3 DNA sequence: TGTGCCAGCAGCTCGGGACCGAGAATCACCTCCTACGAGCAGTACTTC. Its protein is CASSSGPRITSYEQYF.

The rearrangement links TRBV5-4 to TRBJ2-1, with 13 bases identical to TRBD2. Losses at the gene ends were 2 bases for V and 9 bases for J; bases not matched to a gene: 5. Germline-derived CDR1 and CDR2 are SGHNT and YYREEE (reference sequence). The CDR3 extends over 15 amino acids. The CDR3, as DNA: TGTGCCAGCAGCTTTGGACTAGCGGGAGCTAGTGAGCAGTTCTTC. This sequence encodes CASSFGLAGASEQFF.

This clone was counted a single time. The CDR3 coding sequence is TGTGCCAGCAGTTACTCGAAGGAAAAACTGTTTTTT. It translates to CASSYSKEKLFF. The V gene is TRBV6-2 or TRBV6-3, the J gene TRBJ1-4; D is unresolved. The germline V and J ends were trimmed by 0 bases and 8 bases, with 4 bases remaining between them. Germline CDR1 MNHEY, CDR2 SVGEGT. The CDR3 sequence is 12 residues long.

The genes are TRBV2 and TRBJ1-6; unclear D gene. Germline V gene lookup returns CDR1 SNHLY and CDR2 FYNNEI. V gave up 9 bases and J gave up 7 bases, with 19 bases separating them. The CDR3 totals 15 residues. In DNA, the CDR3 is TGTGCCAGACAAAGCCGCGCCCAAGGCAATTCACCCCTCCACTTT. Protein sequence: CARQSRAQGNSPLHF. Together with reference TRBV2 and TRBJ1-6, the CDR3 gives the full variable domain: EPEVTQTPSHQVTQMGQEVILRCVPISNHLYFYWYRQILGQKVEFLVSFYNNEISEKSEIFDDQFSVERPDGSNFTLKIRSTKLEDSAMYFCARQSRAQGNSPLHFGNGTRLTVT.

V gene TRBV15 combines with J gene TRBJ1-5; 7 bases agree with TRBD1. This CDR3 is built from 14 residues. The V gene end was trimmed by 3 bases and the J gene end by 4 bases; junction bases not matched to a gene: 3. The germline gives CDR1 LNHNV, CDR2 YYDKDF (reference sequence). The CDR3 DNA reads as TGTGCCACCAGCAGCGACAGGGCGAATCAGCCCCAGCATTTT. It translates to CATSSDRANQPQHF.

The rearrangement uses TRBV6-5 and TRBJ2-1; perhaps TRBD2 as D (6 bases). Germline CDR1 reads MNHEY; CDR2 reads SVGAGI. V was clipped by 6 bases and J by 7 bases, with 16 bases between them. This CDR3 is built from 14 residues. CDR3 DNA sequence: TGTGCCAGCAGACGGGTCGGAGGGCGGAATGAGCAGTTCTTC. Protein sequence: CASRRVGGRNEQFF.

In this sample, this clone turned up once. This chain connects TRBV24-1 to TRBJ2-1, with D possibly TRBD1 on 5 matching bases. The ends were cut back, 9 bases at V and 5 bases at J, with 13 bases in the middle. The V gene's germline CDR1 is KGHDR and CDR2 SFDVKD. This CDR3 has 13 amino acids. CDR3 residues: CATGRAINNEQFF. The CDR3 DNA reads TGTGCCACCGGCAGGGCCATCAACAATGAGCAGTTCTTC.

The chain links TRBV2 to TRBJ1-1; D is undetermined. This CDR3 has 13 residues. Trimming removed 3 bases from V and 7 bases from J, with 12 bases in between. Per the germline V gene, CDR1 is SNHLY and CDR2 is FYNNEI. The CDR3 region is CASSDSPVGEAFF. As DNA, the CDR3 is TGTGCCAGCAGTGACAGCCCTGTGGGTGAAGCTTTCTTT.

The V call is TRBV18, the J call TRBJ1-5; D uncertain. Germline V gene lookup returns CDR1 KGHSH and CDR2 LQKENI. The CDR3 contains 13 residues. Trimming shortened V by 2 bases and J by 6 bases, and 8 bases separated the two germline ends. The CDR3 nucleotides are TGTGCCAGCTCACCAGCAGTCGGTCAGCCCCAGCATTTT. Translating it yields CASSPAVGQPQHF.

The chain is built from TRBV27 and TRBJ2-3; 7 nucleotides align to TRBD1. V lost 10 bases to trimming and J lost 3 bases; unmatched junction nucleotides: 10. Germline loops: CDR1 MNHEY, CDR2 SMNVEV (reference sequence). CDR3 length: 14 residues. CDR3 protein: CATTSGGRTDTQYF. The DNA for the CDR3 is TGTGCCACTACTTCAGGGGGTCGAACAGATACGCAGTATTTT.